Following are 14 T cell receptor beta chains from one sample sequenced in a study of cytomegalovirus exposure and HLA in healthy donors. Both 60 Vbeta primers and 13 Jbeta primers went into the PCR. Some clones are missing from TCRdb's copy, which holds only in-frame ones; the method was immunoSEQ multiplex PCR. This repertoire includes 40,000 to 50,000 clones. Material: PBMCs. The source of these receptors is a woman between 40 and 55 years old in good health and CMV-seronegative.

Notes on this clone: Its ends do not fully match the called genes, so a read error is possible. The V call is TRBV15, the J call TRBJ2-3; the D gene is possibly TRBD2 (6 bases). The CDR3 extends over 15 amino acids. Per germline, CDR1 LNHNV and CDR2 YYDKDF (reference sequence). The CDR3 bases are TGTGCCACCAGCAATTTGCGGGGAGACACAGATAAGCAGTATTTT. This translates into CATSNLRGDTDKQYF.

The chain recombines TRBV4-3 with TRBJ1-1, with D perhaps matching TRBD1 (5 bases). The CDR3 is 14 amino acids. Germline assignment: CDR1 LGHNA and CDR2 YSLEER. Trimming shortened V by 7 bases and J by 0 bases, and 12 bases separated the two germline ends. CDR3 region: CASTPGGMNTEAFF. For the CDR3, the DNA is TGCGCCAGCACCCCGGGGGGGATGAACACTGAAGCTTTCTTT.

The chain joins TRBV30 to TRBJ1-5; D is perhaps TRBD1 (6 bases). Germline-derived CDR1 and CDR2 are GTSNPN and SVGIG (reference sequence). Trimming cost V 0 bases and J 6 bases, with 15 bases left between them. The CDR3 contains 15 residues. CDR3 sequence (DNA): TGTGCCTGGAGTGTACCGGGGGGCACGGGTCAGCCCCAGCATTTT. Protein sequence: CAWSVPGGTGQPQHF.

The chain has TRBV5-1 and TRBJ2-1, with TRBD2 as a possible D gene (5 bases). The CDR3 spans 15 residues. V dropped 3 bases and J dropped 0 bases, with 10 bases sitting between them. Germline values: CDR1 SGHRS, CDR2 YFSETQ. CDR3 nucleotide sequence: TGCGCCAGCAGCTCCAGCGGTAGCTCCTACAATGAGCAGTTCTTC. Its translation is CASSSSGSSYNEQFF. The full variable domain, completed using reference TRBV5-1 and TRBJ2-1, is KAGVTQTPRYLIKTRGQQVTLSCSPISGHRSVSWYQQTPGQGLQFLFEYFSETQRNKGNFPGRFSGRQFSNSRSEMNVSTLELGDSALYLCASSSSGSSYNEQFFGPGTRLTVL.

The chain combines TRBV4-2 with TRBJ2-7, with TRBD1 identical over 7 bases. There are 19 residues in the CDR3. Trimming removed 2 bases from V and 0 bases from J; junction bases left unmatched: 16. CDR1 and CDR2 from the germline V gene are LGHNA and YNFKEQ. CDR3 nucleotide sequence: TGTGCCAGCAGCCAAATCCCTTCTTGGGGACAGAGGAGCTCCTACGAGCAGTACTTC. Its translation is CASSQIPSWGQRSSYEQYF.

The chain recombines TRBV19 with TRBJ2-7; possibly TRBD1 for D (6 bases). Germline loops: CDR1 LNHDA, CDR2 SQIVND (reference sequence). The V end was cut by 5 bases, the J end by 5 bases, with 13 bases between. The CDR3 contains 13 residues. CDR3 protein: CASSGQGWHEQYF. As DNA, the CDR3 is TGTGCCAGTAGTGGGCAGGGGTGGCACGAGCAGTACTTC.

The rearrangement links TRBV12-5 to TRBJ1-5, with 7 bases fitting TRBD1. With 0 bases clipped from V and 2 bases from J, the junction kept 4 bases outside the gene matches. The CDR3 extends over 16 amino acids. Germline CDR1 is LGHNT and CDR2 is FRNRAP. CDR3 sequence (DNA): TGTGCTAGTGGTTTGGTCCACAGGGGCGGCAATCAGCCCCAGCATTTT. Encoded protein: CASGLVHRGGNQPQHF.

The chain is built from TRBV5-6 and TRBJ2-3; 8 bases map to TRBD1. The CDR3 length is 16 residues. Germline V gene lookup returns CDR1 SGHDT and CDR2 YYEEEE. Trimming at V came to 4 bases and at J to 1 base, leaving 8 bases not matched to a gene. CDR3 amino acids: CASSPWTGLGTDTQYF. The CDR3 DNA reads TGTGCCAGCAGCCCCTGGACAGGGTTGGGCACAGATACGCAGTATTTT.

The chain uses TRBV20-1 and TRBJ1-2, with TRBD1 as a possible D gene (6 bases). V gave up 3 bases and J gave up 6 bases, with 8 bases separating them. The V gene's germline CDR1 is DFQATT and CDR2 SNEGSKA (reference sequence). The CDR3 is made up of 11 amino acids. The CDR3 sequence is CSASYRDGYTF. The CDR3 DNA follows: TGCAGTGCTAGTTACAGGGATGGCTACACCTTC.

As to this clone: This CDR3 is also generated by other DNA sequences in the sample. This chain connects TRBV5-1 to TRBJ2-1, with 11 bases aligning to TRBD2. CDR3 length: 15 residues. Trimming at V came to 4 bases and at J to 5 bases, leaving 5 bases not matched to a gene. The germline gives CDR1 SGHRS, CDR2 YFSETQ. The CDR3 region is CASSLGLAGNNEQFF. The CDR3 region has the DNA TGCGCCAGCAGCCTCGGACTAGCGGGCAACAATGAGCAGTTCTTC.

The CDR3 region has the DNA TGTGCCAGCAGCTCCCGTGACAGGTTTTATTACGGGGCCAACGTCCTGACTTTC. Its translation is CASSSRDRFYYGANVLTF. The genes are TRBV13 and TRBJ2-6; a possible D gene is TRBD1 (6 bases). This CDR3 is 18 amino acids long. V lost 4 bases and J 4 bases, leaving 20 bases between the germline ends. Germline-derived CDR1 and CDR2 are PRHDT and FYEKMQ (reference sequence).

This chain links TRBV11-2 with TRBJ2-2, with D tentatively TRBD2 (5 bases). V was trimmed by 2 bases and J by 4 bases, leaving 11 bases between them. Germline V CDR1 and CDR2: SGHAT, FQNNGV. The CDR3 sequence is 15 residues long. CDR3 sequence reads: CASSLSGRITGELFF. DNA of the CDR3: TGTGCCAGCAGCTTAAGCGGCAGGATCACCGGGGAGCTGTTTTTT.

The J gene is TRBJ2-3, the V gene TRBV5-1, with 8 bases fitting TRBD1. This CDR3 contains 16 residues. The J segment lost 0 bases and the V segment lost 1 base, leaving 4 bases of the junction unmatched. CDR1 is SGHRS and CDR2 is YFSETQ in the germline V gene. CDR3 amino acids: CASSLTGGHSTDTQYF. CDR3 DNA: TGCGCCAGCAGCTTGACAGGGGGTCATAGCACAGATACGCAGTATTTT. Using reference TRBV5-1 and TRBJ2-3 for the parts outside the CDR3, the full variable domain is KAGVTQTPRYLIKTRGQQVTLSCSPISGHRSVSWYQQTPGQGLQFLFEYFSETQRNKGNFPGRFSGRQFSNSRSEMNVSTLELGDSALYLCASSLTGGHSTDTQYFGPGTRLTVL.

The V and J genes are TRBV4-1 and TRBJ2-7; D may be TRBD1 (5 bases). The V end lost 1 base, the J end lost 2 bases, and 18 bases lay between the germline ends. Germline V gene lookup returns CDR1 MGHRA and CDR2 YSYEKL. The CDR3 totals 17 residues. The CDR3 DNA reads TGCGCCAGCAGCCAAGGACGTCGGGCAGGGAACGCCTACGAGCAGTACTTC. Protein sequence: CASSQGRRAGNAYEQYF.